Detailed here is one TCR beta chain. This clonotype was picked up a small number of times. Its target antigen remains unknown. Per-nucleotide qualities are absent, and no much larger clonotype sits a single base away. This specimen's treatment or condition label, per the study, means: in vitro stimulation with specific CMV peptide epitopes to enrich CMV-specific T cells. Between the V and J ends, shortened by 2 bases and 6 bases respectively, the junction contains 12 bases. Reading from cysteine to phenylalanine, the CDR3 counts 14 amino acids. Only the CDR3 region is kept as DNA, spanning 42 bases read in frame from base 1. In the germline V gene, CDR1 corresponds to MNHNS and CDR2 to SASEGT. Instrument used: Illumina HiSeq 1500. The public reads were quality trimmed at Q25 with fastp and then assembled into clones with MiXCR by TCRdb, keeping productive beta chains. CDR3 protein duplicates are merged, each entry listing the most common genes and DNA. The sample table holds 110,000 to 150,000 distinct CDR3 sequences, of which approximately 30% were seen once. The ten largest clonotypes hold 45% to 55% of the sample.

The sample comes from a study of T cell repertoires in cytomegalovirus infection (dated by TCRdb to about 2019). Context from the whole study: Alongside well-studied HLA-B-restricted epitopes, the peptide stimulations were aimed at recently identified HLA-C-restricted CMV epitopes, whose presentation resists viral immunomodulation. Donor HLA type was relevant to the analysis, as public TCR beta signatures indicated carriage of CMV infection together with the matching HLA type.

Summary of the overall study and its limitations: In the ex vivo response, HLA-C-restricted CMV-specific TCR beta clonotypes were dominant, and in two of eight donors the single most frequent clonotype came from this HLA-C-restricted group. Carriers of CMV infection plus the relevant HLA type were discriminated by the cumulative frequency of public TCR beta family members in the study cohort and in an independent roughly 400-donor cohort.

Recombination connected TRBV6-1 to TRBJ2-3, with the identity of the D gene unclear. This clonotype originated in a human donor in good health (CMV status not recorded). Some clones in this sample may be carry-over from other donors' samples. The sequencing here drew on CD8+ T cells from cultured PBMCs, taken from culture after CMV antigen stimulation. Read as DNA, the sequence is TGTGCCAGCAGTGAACTGGGGTCCGGGGATACGCAGTATTTT. This sequence encodes CASSELGSGDTQYF.